This T cell receptor beta chain came from a study of cytomegalovirus exposure and HLA in healthy donors. Overall study findings and caveats: In an earlier analysis, about 87% or about 30%: the productive usage of most TCR beta V segments. Most subjects had HLA-A and HLA-B alleles reportedly predicted accurately by TCR beta sequences. Overall, roughly 170 TCR beta chains were annotated as cytomegalovirus-associated.

Primers for the PCR totalled 60 Vbeta and 13 Jbeta. Here immunoSEQ multiplex PCR was the method, and the copy in TCRdb shows in-frame clones only, minus some. Among approximately 160,000 clones listed, about 81% were seen once. The CDR3 sequence is 14 residues long. V was clipped by 4 bases and J by 7 bases, with 16 bases between them. Germline V gene data show CDR1 as LNHDA and CDR2 as SQIVND (reference sequence). Concerning this clone: The antigen remains unidentified.

Material: PBMCs. The J gene is TRBJ1-1, the V gene TRBV19; D is perhaps TRBD1 (6 bases). The sequence derives from a woman between 50 and 59 years old in good health and CMV-seropositive. The DNA of the CDR3 is TGTGCCAGTAGTAAGGGCCCCTCAGGGGATGAAGCTTTCTTT. The encoded protein is CASSKGPSGDEAFF.